This T cell receptor beta chain is drawn from a study of CD8+ T cells in alopecia areata. cDNA reverse transcribed from extracted RNA served as the sequencing template. Here immunoSEQ multiplex PCR was the method, and the copy in TCRdb shows in-frame clones only, minus some. The data contain roughly 280,000 clones, around three fifths of them singletons. This sample's treatment: oral pan-JAK inhibitor, 5-10 mg twice daily. The CDR3 consists of 14 residues. V dropped 5 bases and J dropped 6 bases, with 11 bases sitting between them. Looked up from germline, CDR1 is MNHEY and CDR2 is SMNVEV (reference sequence).

Sequenced here: CD4+ T cells sorted from blood, sampled at week 52, from a patient treated with tofacitinib. The chain employs TRBV27 and TRBJ1-6; no reliable D call. This sequence was found in a human donor with alopecia areata. CDR3 sequence reads: CASSTRLFNSPLHF. The CDR3 DNA follows: TGTGCCAGCAGTACACGTTTGTTTAATTCACCCCTCCACTTT.